The source of this T cell receptor (beta chain) is a study of cytomegalovirus exposure and HLA in healthy donors. Overall study findings and caveats: An observed cluster of highly shared sequence variants was recorded as a likely sequencing artifact. An Asian-associated ancestry cluster reportedly showed fewer N-insertions than the approximately 630-donor mean in a later analysis. Later analysis showed TCR association rates varying by HLA locus, highest for DRB1 and lowest for HLA-C.

Donors sampled were nominally healthy, though unrecorded immune exposures were likely. This clone was observed a handful of times. Its antigen is as yet unknown. The PCR was carried out with 60 Vbeta primers and 13 Jbeta primers. The table came from immunoSEQ multiplex PCR; TCRdb's copy has only in-frame clones and leaves some out. The sample contains roughly 200,000 clones, approximately 79% of which appear only once. The CDR3 covers 17 residues. V lost 0 bases and J lost 1, with 12 bases in between. Germline assignment: CDR1 MNHEY and CDR2 SMNVEV (reference sequence). Sequenced: PBMCs. The sequence came from a woman aged 25 to 39 in good health and CMV-seropositive. This chain uses TRBV27 with TRBJ1-4; D is uncertain. CDR3 in DNA: TGTGCCAGCAGTTTATCACCAGGCATGGGAACTAATGAAAAACTGTTTTTT. Translating gives CASSLSPGMGTNEKLFF.